The entry below describes one T cell receptor beta chain. V was trimmed by 5 bases and J by 6 bases, leaving 13 bases between them. Germline CDR1 reads SGHNT; CDR2 reads YYREEE (reference sequence). The CDR3 has 13 amino acids. Healthy individuals who donated bone marrow served as the donors. In the PCR, 60 Vbeta and 13 Jbeta primers were used. Here immunoSEQ multiplex PCR was the method, and the copy in TCRdb shows in-frame clones only, minus some. This sample has about 60,000 clones; roughly 80% occur once, and the top ten carry approximately 3.3%. This record belongs to a study of cytomegalovirus exposure and HLA in healthy donors.

The sequenced sample consisted of PBMCs. The chain recombines TRBV5-4 with TRBJ2-3, with TRBD2 as a possible D gene (6 bases). The receptor was isolated from a woman aged 40 to 55 in good health and CMV-seropositive. This chain's CDR3 is CASSNDRGDTQYF. DNA for the CDR3: TGTGCCAGCAGTAATGACCGGGGGGATACGCAGTATTTT.